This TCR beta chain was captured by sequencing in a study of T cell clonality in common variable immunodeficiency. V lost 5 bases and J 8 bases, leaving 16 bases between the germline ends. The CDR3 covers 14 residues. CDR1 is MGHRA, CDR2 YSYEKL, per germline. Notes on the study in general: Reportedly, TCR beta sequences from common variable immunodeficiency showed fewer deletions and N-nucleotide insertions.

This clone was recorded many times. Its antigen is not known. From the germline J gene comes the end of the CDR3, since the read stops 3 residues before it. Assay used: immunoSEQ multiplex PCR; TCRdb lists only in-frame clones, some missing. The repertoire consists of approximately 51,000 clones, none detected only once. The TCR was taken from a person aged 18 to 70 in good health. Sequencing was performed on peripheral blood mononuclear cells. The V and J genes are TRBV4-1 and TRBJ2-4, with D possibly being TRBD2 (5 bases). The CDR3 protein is CASSAYPGRDIQYF. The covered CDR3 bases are TGCGCCAGCAGCGCCTATCCGGGGAGAGACATT.